This entry lists 31 T cell receptor beta chains sequenced from one sample in a study of T cells after yellow fever vaccination. TCRdb called the 5' RACE reads again in MiXCR, with one record for every CDR3 protein. The sample shows around 350,000 distinct CDR3 sequences, around a tenth of them seen only once. The starting material was PBMCs, obtained on the day of the first yellow fever vaccination. All receptors derive from a man between 18 and 29 years old who received the YFV17D yellow fever vaccine.

This clonotype was recorded a few times. The genes are TRBV5-4 and TRBJ2-3; possible D gene TRBD2, 6 bases. The CDR3 loop spans 11 amino acids. Germline loops: CDR1 SGHNT, CDR2 YYREEE (reference sequence). The CDR3 DNA is TGTGCTACGGGAGTGTACGATACGCAGTATTTT. Protein sequence: CATGVYDTQYF.

This clonotype has only one observation. The chain is built from TRBV27 and TRBJ1-3; D ambiguous. V lost 2 bases and J 0 bases, leaving 14 bases between the germline ends. The CDR3 length is 17 residues. Germline-derived CDR1 and CDR2 are MNHEY and SMNVEV (reference sequence). The CDR3 region is CASSLNAGLNSGNTIYF. The CDR3 bases are TGTGCCAGCAGTTTAAATGCAGGACTAAACTCTGGAAACACCATATATTTT.

This clonotype has only a few counts. This sequence joins TRBV3-1 and TRBJ2-5; D ambiguous. The germline gives CDR1 LGHDT, CDR2 YNNKEL (reference sequence). The CDR3 has 14 amino acids. V lost 0 bases and J 5 bases, leaving 10 bases between the germline ends. The CDR3 coding sequence is TGTGCCAGCAGCCAAGATACCCGGCCGGAGACCCAGTACTTC. Its translation is CASSQDTRPETQYF.

The rearrangement uses TRBV5-6 and TRBJ2-1; the match to TRBD2 covers 12 bases. Trimming took 1 base from V and 5 from J; bases not matched to a gene: 4. There are 16 residues in the CDR3. Germline assignment: CDR1 SGHDT and CDR2 YYEEEE. In nucleotides, the CDR3 is TGTGCCAGCAGCTTGTGGACTAGCGGGGTACACAATGAGCAGTTCTTC. The encoded protein is CASSLWTSGVHNEQFF.

The V call is TRBV4-2, the J call TRBJ1-6; 9 positions agree with TRBD1. Germline values: CDR1 LGHNA, CDR2 YNFKEQ. There are 13 residues in the CDR3. The V gene end was trimmed by 4 bases and the J gene end by 13 bases; junction bases not matched to a gene: 5. CDR3 sequence (DNA): TGTGCCAGCAGCCGGACAGGGGATAACCCCCTCCACTTT. Its translation is CASSRTGDNPLHF.

The V and J genes are TRBV7-2 and TRBJ2-5; D possibly corresponds to TRBD1 (5 bases). The CDR3 sequence is 13 residues long. Germline V gene lookup returns CDR1 SGHTA and CDR2 FQGNSA. Trimming took 5 bases from V and 3 from J, leaving 10 bases between them. CDR3 sequence: CASSRVREETQYF. DNA for the CDR3: TGTGCCAGCAGCCGAGTCAGGGAAGAGACCCAGTACTTC.

V and J are TRBV7-3 and TRBJ2-1; D is ambiguous. Trimming stripped 5 bases from V and 0 bases from J, with 14 bases between. Germline V gene lookup returns CDR1 SGHTA and CDR2 FQGTGA. The CDR3 is 16 amino acids. The CDR3 region is CASSPDQTDSYNEQFF. The CDR3, as DNA: TGTGCCAGCAGCCCGGACCAGACCGACTCCTACAATGAGCAGTTCTTC.

This clonotype was seen a handful of times. V gene TRBV10-3 combines with J gene TRBJ2-5; the match to TRBD1 covers 7 bases. The CDR3 is 15 amino acids. V lost 0 bases, J lost 2 bases, and 3 bases stayed unmatched. CDR1 and CDR2 (germline): ENHRY, SYGVKD. The CDR3 reads CAISESTGSQETQYF. CDR3 sequence (DNA): TGTGCCATCAGTGAGTCGACAGGGTCTCAAGAGACCCAGTACTTC.

The chain combines TRBV4-1 with TRBJ1-4; D possibly corresponds to TRBD1 (5 bases). Germline V gene lookup returns CDR1 MGHRA and CDR2 YSYEKL. This CDR3 comprises 14 residues. Trimming stripped 0 bases from V and 10 bases from J, with 12 bases between. CDR3 DNA: TGCGCCAGCAGCCAAGAAGGACAAATGCGAAAACTGTTTTTT. This encodes CASSQEGQMRKLFF.

Only a few counts were recorded for this clonotype. This chain links TRBV20-1 with TRBJ2-5, with D unresolved. V lost 6 bases to trimming and J lost 2 bases, with 10 bases between them. Germline CDR1 DFQATT, CDR2 SNEGSKA (reference sequence). The CDR3 is made up of 12 amino acids. The CDR3 spells CSAAELQETQYF. CDR3 coding DNA: TGCAGTGCAGCTGAACTTCAAGAGACCCAGTACTTC.

The chain has TRBV5-1 and TRBJ2-5, with TRBD2 as a possible D gene (6 bases). This CDR3 has 16 amino acids. V was shortened by 0 bases and J by 5 bases, with 17 bases between the two germline ends. Germline V gene sequence: CDR1 SGHRS, CDR2 YFSETQ. Here the CDR3 reads CASSLVASASGETQYF. CDR3 nucleotide sequence: TGCGCCAGCAGCTTGGTGGCTAGCGCCTCCGGGGAGACCCAGTACTTC. Looking up the rest from reference TRBV5-1 and TRBJ2-5 gives the full variable domain: KAGVTQTPRYLIKTRGQQVTLSCSPISGHRSVSWYQQTPGQGLQFLFEYFSETQRNKGNFPGRFSGRQFSNSRSEMNVSTLELGDSALYLCASSLVASASGETQYFGPGTRLLVL.

This clonotype showed up just a few times. The chain recombines TRBV4-3 with TRBJ2-5, with D tentatively TRBD2 (5 bases). This CDR3 has 14 residues. Germline V gene sequence: CDR1 LGHNA, CDR2 YSLEER. Trimming took 3 bases from V and 1 from J, leaving 9 bases between them. The CDR3 sequence is CASSQRGGQETQYF. The CDR3 DNA reads as TGCGCCAGCAGCCAGCGCGGAGGCCAAGAGACCCAGTACTTC.

This clonotype has more than one count but fewer than ten. This sequence joins TRBV19 and TRBJ2-5; D remains unclear. V lost 8 bases and J lost 5, with 12 bases in between. The CDR3 contains 12 residues. Germline loops: CDR1 LNHDA, CDR2 SQIVND (reference sequence). CDR3: CASEDPRETQYF. DNA for the CDR3: TGTGCCAGTGAGGATCCTAGGGAGACCCAGTACTTC.

This clonotype has at least ten counts. For the CDR3, the DNA is TGTGCCAGCAGTTTAAGACAGGGCTTGGGCTACACCTTC. Amino acids: CASSLRQGLGYTF. The V call is TRBV28, the J call TRBJ1-2, with TRBD1 matching over 7 bases. This CDR3 has 13 residues. V dropped 2 bases and J dropped 8; count of bases not matched to a gene: 5. Germline CDR1 and CDR2: MDHEN and SYDVKM.

This chain connects TRBV7-2 to TRBJ2-3, with a tentative D call TRBD2 (6 bases). The CDR3 contains 15 residues. The germline V gene has CDR1 SGHTA and CDR2 FQGNSA. Deletions cut 1 base from V and 2 bases from J, with 10 bases between. This CDR3 reads CASSLGGVYTDTQYF. The DNA of the CDR3 is TGTGCCAGCAGCTTAGGGGGGGTCTACACAGATACGCAGTATTTT.

The CDR3, as DNA: TGTGCCAGCAGTCCCGGGGCAGGGGTCAACACCGGGGAGCTGTTTTTT. This translates into CASSPGAGVNTGELFF. This chain uses TRBV6-1 with TRBJ2-2; possible D gene TRBD1, 6 bases. This CDR3 contains 16 residues. Germline V lookup: CDR1 MNHNS, CDR2 SASEGT. Trimming left V 5 bases short and J 2 bases short, with 15 bases between.

This clonotype was recorded many times. The gene calls are TRBV6-1 and TRBJ1-5; D is undetermined. The V and J ends lost 7 bases and 5 bases respectively, with 15 bases between them. There are 14 residues in the CDR3. In germline, CDR1 is MNHNS, CDR2 SASEGT. This CDR3 is CASTPRAGDQPQHF. The CDR3 DNA reads as TGTGCCAGCACCCCGAGGGCAGGAGATCAGCCCCAGCATTTT.

V is TRBV20-1 and J is TRBJ2-7; 9 positions match TRBD2. Germline CDR1 DFQATT, CDR2 SNEGSKA (reference sequence). The ends lost 0 bases at V and 3 bases at J; junction bases unmatched: 6. The CDR3 sequence is 15 residues long. CDR3 in amino acids: CSARDQGGGDYEQYF. The DNA of the CDR3 is TGCAGTGCTAGAGATCAAGGCGGGGGGGACTACGAGCAGTACTTC.

This clonotype has a handful of counts. The chain recombines TRBV24-1 with TRBJ2-3, with D perhaps TRBD2 (6 bases). The germline gives CDR1 KGHDR, CDR2 SFDVKD. This CDR3 contains 14 residues. Deletions cut 9 bases from V and 1 base from J, with 13 bases between. The CDR3 loop is CATAGPGGTDTQYF. CDR3 DNA sequence: TGTGCCACCGCCGGACCGGGGGGCACAGATACGCAGTATTTT.

The table lists this clonotype with a few counts. The chain has TRBV5-8 and TRBJ2-1; D not resolved. The CDR3 sequence is 12 residues long. Trimming pared 0 bases from V and 10 bases from J, leaving 8 bases between. From germline, CDR1 is SGHTS and CDR2 YDEGEE. The CDR3 nucleotides read TGTGCCAGCAGCTTGGAGGACGGCGAGCAGTTCTTC. Translation gives CASSLEDGEQFF.

This clonotype has more than one count but fewer than ten. The chain employs TRBV5-1 and TRBJ2-7, with TRBD1 matching over 7 bases. Germline assignment: CDR1 SGHRS and CDR2 YFSETQ. V lost 4 bases, J lost 5 bases, and 21 bases stayed unmatched. CDR3 length: 18 amino acids. This CDR3 reads CASSPLPDRTGYLNEQYV. CDR3 bases: TGCGCCAGCAGCCCACTTCCTGACAGGACAGGTTATTTAAACGAGCAGTACGTC.

The V call is TRBV30, the J call TRBJ1-5; D remains unclear. CDR1 and CDR2 from the germline V gene are GTSNPN and SVGIG (reference sequence). This CDR3 has 14 amino acids. Between the trimmed V and J ends, which lost 4 bases and 1 base, there was a span of 11 bases. CDR3 sequence: CAWNPTKSNQPQHF. The CDR3 DNA is TGTGCCTGGAACCCGACAAAAAGCAATCAGCCCCAGCATTTT.

This clonotype has just a few counts. The rearrangement links TRBV21-1 to TRBJ2-7; the D call in the table, TRBD1, was not verified against the DNA. TRBV21-1 is a pseudogene. The CDR3 length is 15 residues. In DNA form, the CDR3 reads TGTGCCAGCAGCAAAGTAGGAGCAGGGTACTACGAGCAGTACGTC. This encodes CASSKVGAGYYEQYV.

This clonotype turned up a few times. This rearrangement joins TRBV3-1 to TRBJ2-6; TRBD1 agrees at 7 bases. V gave up 1 base and J gave up 0 bases; unmatched junction bases: 6. The V gene's germline CDR1 is LGHDT and CDR2 YNNKEL (reference sequence). This CDR3 has 18 amino acids. The CDR3 DNA reads TGTGCCAGCAGCCAAGGACAGGGATCAACCTCTGGGGCCAACGTCCTGACTTTC. Translated, it gives CASSQGQGSTSGANVLTF.

This chain links TRBV5-1 with TRBJ2-1, with 10 positions matching TRBD2. This CDR3 has 19 amino acids. With 4 bases clipped from V and 1 base from J, the junction kept 14 bases outside the gene matches. Germline CDR1 is SGHRS and CDR2 is YFSETQ. The DNA of the CDR3 is TGCGCCAGCAGCCCCCGGGGTAGCGGGGGGCAGGGGTCCTACAATGAGCAGTTCTTC. It encodes CASSPRGSGGQGSYNEQFF.

Only a few counts were recorded for this clonotype. The V gene is TRBV6-1, the J gene TRBJ2-3; D is possibly TRBD1 (5 bases). CDR3 length equals 15 residues. Germline V gene data show CDR1 as MNHNS and CDR2 as SASEGT. V was pared by 8 bases and J by 0 bases, with 15 bases between. The CDR3 DNA is TGTGCCAGCTCTGCCAGGGATATTAGCACAGATACGCAGTATTTT. Amino acids: CASSARDISTDTQYF.

This clonotype was recorded at least ten times. The chain has TRBV28 and TRBJ2-7, with 9 bases matching TRBD1. The CDR3 covers 15 residues. Trimming took 3 bases from V and 3 from J; bases not matched to a gene: 6. CDR1 MDHEN and CDR2 SYDVKM come from the germline V gene. The CDR3 DNA sequence: TGTGCCAGCAGTTTGCCCGGACAGGGGATCTACGAGCAGTACTTC. Protein: CASSLPGQGIYEQYF.

The rearrangement joins TRBV12-3 or TRBV12-4 to TRBJ2-7, with TRBD1 matching 7 bases. The V and J ends lost 3 bases and 3 bases, in that order; junction bases with no gene match: 5. The CDR3 spans 14 residues. CDR3 DNA: TGTGCCAGCAGTTTTGGGGACAGAAGCTACGAGCAGTACTTC. It codes for CASSFGDRSYEQYF.

The CDR3 spells CASSQTPGSSYEQYV. CDR3 nucleotide sequence: TGTGCCAGCAGCCAAACCCCAGGGAGCTCCTACGAGCAGTACGTC. The rearrangement uses TRBV3-1 and TRBJ2-7; tentatively, D is TRBD1 or TRBD2 (5 bases each). The germline CDR1 and CDR2 sequences are LGHDT and YNNKEL (reference sequence). The V gene lost 2 bases and the J gene lost 0 bases, with 11 bases spanning the gap. The CDR3 is 15 residues long.

The V call is TRBV15, the J call TRBJ2-7; the match to TRBD1 covers 7 bases. V shed 5 bases, J shed 0 bases, and the junction held 10 bases outside the gene matches. The CDR3 is made up of 16 amino acids. In germline, CDR1 is LNHNV, CDR2 YYDKDF (reference sequence). The CDR3 nucleotides read TGTGCCACCAGCGGCGTTGGGGGACAGAGCTCCTACGAGCAGTACTTC. Residues: CATSGVGGQSSYEQYF.

The gene calls are TRBV5-8 and TRBJ2-5, with D uncertain. V shed 4 bases and J shed 3 bases, with 10 bases lying between them. Germline CDR1 SGHTS, CDR2 YDEGEE. The CDR3 loop spans 13 amino acids. The CDR3: CASSPPAEETQYF. The CDR3 DNA follows: TGTGCCAGCAGCCCCCCGGCAGAAGAGACCCAGTACTTC. The whole variable domain, filled in from reference TRBV5-8 and TRBJ2-5, reads EAGVTQSPTHLIKTRGQQATLRCSPISGHTSVYWYQQALGLGLQFLLWYDEGEERNRGNFPPRFSGRQFPNYSSELNVNALELEDSALYLCASSPPAEETQYFGPGTRLLVL.